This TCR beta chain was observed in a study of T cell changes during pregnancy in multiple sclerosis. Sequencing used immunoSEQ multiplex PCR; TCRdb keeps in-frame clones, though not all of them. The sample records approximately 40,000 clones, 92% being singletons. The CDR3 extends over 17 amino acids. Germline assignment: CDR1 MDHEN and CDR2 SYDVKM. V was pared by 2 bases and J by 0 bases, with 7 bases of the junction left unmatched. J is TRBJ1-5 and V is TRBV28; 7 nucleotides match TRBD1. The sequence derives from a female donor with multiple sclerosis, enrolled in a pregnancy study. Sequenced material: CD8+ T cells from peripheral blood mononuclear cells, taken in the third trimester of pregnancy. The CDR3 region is CASSLGTAAYSNQPQHF. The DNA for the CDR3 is TGTGCCAGCAGTTTAGGGACAGCGGCGTATAGCAATCAGCCCCAGCATTTT.